These 28 T cell receptor beta chains originate from one sample sequenced in a study of blood T cells in healthy people across ages. The second PCR ran roughly 6 to 12 cycles with a sample-barcoded 5' primer and J-beta primers. TCRdb itself ran the 5' RACE reads through MiXCR, one entry per CDR3 protein. This sample has some 1,500,000 distinct CDR3 sequences, with under 55% found just once. Sequencing was performed on blood. These TCRs come from a woman younger than 30 in good health.

A few counts support this clonotype. This chain connects TRBV7-9 to TRBJ2-5; TRBD1 might be the D (5 bases). Looked up from germline, CDR1 is SEHNR and CDR2 is FQNEAQ (reference sequence). This CDR3 region has 14 residues. Trimming pared 5 bases from V and 3 bases from J, leaving 13 bases between. CDR3 nucleotides: TGTGCCAGCAGCCCCTGGACACCCGAAGAGACCCAGTACTTC. It encodes CASSPWTPEETQYF.

V gene TRBV7-4 combines with J gene TRBJ2-5, with 10 bases identical to TRBD2. The V gene end was trimmed by 5 bases and the J gene end by 2 bases; junction bases not matched to a gene: 14. Germline V gene lookup returns CDR1 SGHVT and CDR2 SQSDAQ. The CDR3 runs to 18 residues. CDR3 in DNA: TGTGCCAGCAGCATCCCCTGTCCACTAGCGGGGTTACAAGAGACCCAGTACTTC. As protein: CASSIPCPLAGLQETQYF.

This clonotype was found a few times. The chain couples TRBV6-5 to TRBJ2-7, with D perhaps TRBD1 or TRBD2 (5 bases each). Looked up from germline, CDR1 is MNHEY and CDR2 is SVGAGI. V lost 4 bases to trimming and J lost 2 bases, with 15 bases between them. The CDR3 sequence is 15 residues long. CDR3 nucleotide sequence: TGTGCCAGCAGTTCCCCCGGGGCCATCACCTACGAGCAGTACTTC. Translated: CASSSPGAITYEQYF.

The chain carries TRBV28 and TRBJ2-2, with D possibly being TRBD1 (6 bases). CDR1 and CDR2 from the germline V gene are MDHEN and SYDVKM. The V end lost 2 bases, the J end lost 6 bases, and 10 bases lay between the germline ends. The length of the CDR3 is 14 residues. The CDR3 DNA sequence: TGTGCCAGCAGTTTAACAGCAGGGGCCGGGGAGCTGTTTTTT. Its translation is CASSLTAGAGELFF.

This clonotype was recorded many times. This chain joins TRBV7-2 and TRBJ2-1; TRBD2 matches at 8 bases. This CDR3 spans 15 amino acids. Germline V lookup: CDR1 SGHTA, CDR2 FQGNSA. V gave up 4 bases and J gave up 3 bases; unmatched junction bases: 5. CDR3 residues: CASSSGTRHYNEQFF. The CDR3 coding sequence is TGTGCCAGCAGCTCCGGGACTAGACACTACAATGAGCAGTTCTTC.

J is TRBJ2-3 and V is TRBV24-1, with D uncertain. CDR1 is KGHDR, CDR2 SFDVKD, per germline. The CDR3 extends over 15 amino acids. Trimming removed 0 bases from V and 0 bases from J, with 6 bases in between. The chain's CDR3 is CATSDLEDSTDTQYF. CDR3 bases: TGTGCCACCAGTGATTTGGAGGACAGCACAGATACGCAGTATTTT.

The V gene is TRBV7-9, the J gene TRBJ1-6; a possible D gene is TRBD1 (6 bases). Germline-derived CDR1 and CDR2 are SEHNR and FQNEAQ (reference sequence). The length of the CDR3 is 14 residues. V lost 3 bases, J lost 11 bases, and 14 bases lay in between. The CDR3: CASSFGTSGTPLHF. The CDR3 DNA follows: TGTGCCAGCAGCTTTGGGACAAGTGGCACACCCCTCCACTTT. The variable domain in full, with the rest retrieved from reference TRBV7-9 and TRBJ1-6, is DTGVSQNPRHKITKRGQNVTFRCDPISEHNRLYWYRQTLGQGPEFLTYFQNEAQLEKSRLLSDRFSAERPKGSFSTLEIQRTEQGDSAMYLCASSFGTSGTPLHFGNGTRLTVT.

This clonotype was counted a few times. The gene calls are TRBV7-9 and TRBJ2-4; D perhaps matches TRBD2 (6 bases). Trimming took 5 bases from V and 6 from J, leaving 20 bases between them. The CDR3 has 16 residues. From germline, CDR1 is SEHNR and CDR2 FQNEAQ (reference sequence). CDR3 sequence reads: CASSPPGWGEGNIQYF. The CDR3, as DNA: TGTGCCAGCAGCCCGCCAGGGTGGGGGGAAGGAAACATTCAGTACTTC.

There are many counts of this clonotype. Here the CDR3 DNA reads TGTGCCAGCAGCGTCGGGGATAGCACAGATACGCAGTATTTT. Its protein product is CASSVGDSTDTQYF. V and J are TRBV9 and TRBJ2-3; tentatively, D is TRBD2 (5 bases). V was clipped by 2 bases and J by 0 bases, with 7 bases between them. The germline V gene encodes CDR1 SGDLS and CDR2 YYNGEE. The CDR3 length is 14 residues.

This chain uses TRBV9 with TRBJ1-2; TRBD1 agrees at 7 bases. Trimming at V came to 4 bases and at J to 6 bases, leaving 15 bases not matched to a gene. Germline V gene data show CDR1 as SGDLS and CDR2 as YYNGEE. The CDR3 extends over 16 amino acids. DNA of the CDR3: TGTGCCAGCAGCACTGAGGACAGGCCAGTTGGGGATGGCTACACCTTC. This gives the protein CASSTEDRPVGDGYTF.

In its sample, this clonotype was seen a few times. V is TRBV4-3 and J is TRBJ1-5; a possible D gene is TRBD1 (6 bases). CDR3 length: 14 amino acids. Germline-derived CDR1 and CDR2 are LGHNA and YSLEER. V gave up 4 bases and J gave up 5 bases, with 12 bases separating them. CDR3 nucleotide sequence: TGCGCCAGCAGCCTTGGGACACTGTATCAGCCCCAGCATTTT. Translating it yields CASSLGTLYQPQHF.

As DNA, the CDR3 is TGCGCCAGCAGCCAAGGGTTAAAAGGGGGCTCCCTTAATAAGCAGTTCTTC. The encoded protein is CASSQGLKGGSLNKQFF. The gene calls are TRBV4-3 and TRBJ2-1; 7 positions agree with TRBD1. The trim removed 1 base at V and 11 bases at J, leaving 17 bases unmatched. From germline, CDR1 is LGHNA and CDR2 YSLEER. The CDR3 extends over 17 amino acids.

This clonotype came up a few times. The V call is TRBV6-5, the J call TRBJ1-1, with TRBD1 as a possible D gene (5 bases). From germline, CDR1 is MNHEY and CDR2 SVGAGI. CDR3 length: 13 amino acids. V was cut by 4 bases and J by 10 bases, with 16 bases left in between. CDR3 nucleotide sequence: TGTGCCAGCAGTTTTTTGGGACGTCGTGGAGCTTTCTTT. As protein: CASSFLGRRGAFF.

The chain couples TRBV15 to TRBJ1-2; D uncertain. The germline CDR1 and CDR2 sequences are LNHNV and YYDKDF (reference sequence). This CDR3 comprises 16 residues. V dropped 2 bases and J dropped 5 bases, with 18 bases sitting between them. CDR3 region: CATSRLSGPIRYGYTF. In nucleotides, the CDR3 is TGTGCCACCAGCAGACTCTCCGGACCGATCAGATATGGCTACACCTTC.

J is TRBJ2-3 and V is TRBV4-1; D unresolved. Between the trimmed V and J ends, which lost 6 bases and 2 bases, there was a span of 21 bases. From germline, CDR1 is MGHRA and CDR2 YSYEKL. The CDR3 is 17 amino acids. The CDR3 bases are TGCGCCAGCAGACTAACCGAACGGGTCACCTCCACAGATACGCAGTATTTT. Protein: CASRLTERVTSTDTQYF.

Details on this clonotype: This may come from a read error, since a much larger clone is one base off. The chain employs TRBV29-1 and TRBJ2-1; perhaps TRBD2 as D (6 bases). The V and J ends lost 6 bases and 9 bases respectively, with 15 bases between them. The CDR3 covers 12 residues. Germline V gene data show CDR1 as SQVTM and CDR2 as ANQGSEA. The CDR3 reads CSVHHGTREQFF. CDR3 nucleotide sequence: TGCAGCGTGCACCACGGGACTCGTGAGCAGTTCTTC.

The chain couples TRBV20-1 to TRBJ1-5, with a possible D match to TRBD1 (6 bases). Trimming cost V 1 base and J 6 bases, with 13 bases left between them. The germline V gene has CDR1 DFQATT and CDR2 SNEGSKA (reference sequence). The length of the CDR3 is 14 residues. Here the CDR3 DNA reads TGCAGTGCTAGAGTCGGGGGGCACGGTCAGCCCCAGCATTTT. This sequence encodes CSARVGGHGQPQHF.

This clonotype has a handful of counts. V and J are TRBV12-3 or TRBV12-4 and TRBJ2-5; D gene ambiguous. The J call may be incorrect, as the DNA end agrees better with TRBJ2-7. The CDR3 spans 14 residues. CDR3: CASSLLGDRYEQYF. CDR3 nucleotides: TGTGCCAGCAGTTTATTGGGTGACCGATACGAGCAGTACTTC.

In its sample, this clonotype was seen a few times. The V call is TRBV27, the J call TRBJ1-6, with D tentatively TRBD1 (5 bases). Trimming removed 0 bases from V and 0 bases from J, with 9 bases in between. This CDR3 is built from 17 residues. Germline values: CDR1 MNHEY, CDR2 SMNVEV (reference sequence). CDR3 DNA sequence: TGTGCCAGCAGTTTATCCTGGGGACTCTCCTATAATTCACCCCTCCACTTT. This gives the protein CASSLSWGLSYNSPLHF.

This clonotype was picked up a small number of times. The rearrangement links TRBV6-2 or TRBV6-3 to TRBJ2-1, with D unclear. V gave up 1 base and J gave up 0 bases, with 10 bases separating them. From germline, CDR1 is MNHEY and CDR2 SVGEGT. This CDR3 spans 16 amino acids. CDR3 bases: TGTGCCAGCAGTTACTTTTGGACCCCCTCCTACAATGAGCAGTTCTTC. Its protein is CASSYFWTPSYNEQFF.

The chain is built from TRBV12-3 or TRBV12-4 and TRBJ2-5; 7 bases are shared with TRBD1. The CDR3 runs to 14 residues. V lost 2 bases to trimming and J lost 2 bases; unmatched junction nucleotides: 2. CDR3 nucleotides: TGTGCCAGCAGTTTACTGGACAGGCAAGAGACCCAGTACTTC. This encodes CASSLLDRQETQYF.

The V call is TRBV29-1, the J call TRBJ2-1; 9 bases match TRBD2. CDR1 is SQVTM and CDR2 is ANQGSEA in the germline V gene. This CDR3 spans 18 amino acids. The V gene end was trimmed by 5 bases and the J gene end by 7 bases; junction bases not matched to a gene: 21. The CDR3 nucleotides read TGCAGCGTTCGGGACGCCATCTCGTTGCGGGAGGGCCCGAATGAGCAGTTCTTC. Its translation is CSVRDAISLREGPNEQFF.

This clonotype was seen many times. The V and J genes are TRBV5-1 and TRBJ1-6, with D uncertain. This CDR3 is built from 15 residues. Germline V gene data show CDR1 as SGHRS and CDR2 as YFSETQ. V lost 1 base and J lost 2, with 7 bases in between. The CDR3 DNA reads TGCGCCAGCAGCTTGCGGGAGACCTATAATTCACCCCTCCACTTT. It yields the protein CASSLRETYNSPLHF. The full variable domain, in which reference TRBV5-1 and TRBJ1-6 provide the parts outside the CDR3, is KAGVTQTPRYLIKTRGQQVTLSCSPISGHRSVSWYQQTPGQGLQFLFEYFSETQRNKGNFPGRFSGRQFSNSRSEMNVSTLELGDSALYLCASSLRETYNSPLHFGNGTRLTVT.

The chain couples TRBV7-9 to TRBJ1-2; TRBD1 aligns across 11 bases. There are 15 residues in the CDR3. Germline V gives CDR1 SEHNR, CDR2 FQNEAQ (reference sequence). V was pared by 6 bases and J by 8 bases, with 11 bases of the junction left unmatched. This chain's CDR3 is CASSLDRGQDEGYTF. In DNA, the CDR3 is TGTGCCAGCAGTTTGGACAGGGGGCAGGACGAGGGCTACACCTTC.

The chain uses TRBV3-1 and TRBJ2-7; 8 bases align to TRBD2. V gave up 0 bases and J gave up 2 bases; unmatched junction bases: 3. Germline CDR1 is LGHDT and CDR2 is YNNKEL (reference sequence). The CDR3 totals 15 residues. DNA of the CDR3: TGTGCCAGCAGCCAAGAACGGGAGGGCCCCTACGAGCAGTACTTC. Amino acid sequence: CASSQEREGPYEQYF.

The sample holds a few counts of this clonotype. This rearrangement joins TRBV7-2 to TRBJ2-5; TRBD2 agrees at 10 bases. CDR1 SGHTA and CDR2 FQGNSA come from the germline V gene. This CDR3 is built from 15 residues. J was trimmed by 2 bases and V by 3 bases; bases with no gene match: 3. The DNA for the CDR3 is TGTGCCAGCAGCTTTAGCGGGGGGAGACAAGAGACCCAGTACTTC. Residues: CASSFSGGRQETQYF. Looking up the rest from reference TRBV7-2 and TRBJ2-5 gives the full variable domain: GAGVSQSPSNKVTEKGKDVELRCDPISGHTALYWYRQSLGQGLEFLIYFQGNSAPDKSGLPSDRFSAERTGGSVSTLTIQRTQQEDSAVYLCASSFSGGRQETQYFGPGTRLLVL.

The rearrangement links TRBV27 to TRBJ2-1; a possible D gene is TRBD2 (6 bases). CDR1 and CDR2 (germline): MNHEY, SMNVEV (reference sequence). V lost 5 bases and J lost 3, with 8 bases in between. The CDR3 has 13 amino acids. The CDR3 here is CASSMGLYNEQFF. In nucleotides, the CDR3 is TGTGCCAGCAGTATGGGACTCTACAATGAGCAGTTCTTC.

V and J are TRBV28 and TRBJ2-7; 11 nucleotides line up with TRBD2. The CDR3 runs 17 residues. V dropped 6 bases and J dropped 1; count of bases not matched to a gene: 11. CDR1 MDHEN and CDR2 SYDVKM come from the germline V gene. This CDR3 reads CASSPKILAGGSYEQYF. The CDR3 bases are TGTGCCAGCAGCCCAAAGATTCTAGCGGGAGGTTCCTACGAGCAGTACTTC.